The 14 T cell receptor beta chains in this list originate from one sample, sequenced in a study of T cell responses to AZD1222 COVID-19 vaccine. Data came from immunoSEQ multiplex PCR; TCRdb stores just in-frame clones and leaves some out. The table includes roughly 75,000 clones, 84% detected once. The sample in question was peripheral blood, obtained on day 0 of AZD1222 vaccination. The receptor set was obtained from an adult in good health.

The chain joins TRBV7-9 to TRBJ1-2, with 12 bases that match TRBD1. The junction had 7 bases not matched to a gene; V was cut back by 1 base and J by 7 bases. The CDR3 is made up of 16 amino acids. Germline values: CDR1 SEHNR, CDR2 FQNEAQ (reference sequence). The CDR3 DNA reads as TGTGCCAGCAGCTTAGTGGGACAGGGGGCGGATCGTGGCTACACCTTC. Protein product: CASSLVGQGADRGYTF.

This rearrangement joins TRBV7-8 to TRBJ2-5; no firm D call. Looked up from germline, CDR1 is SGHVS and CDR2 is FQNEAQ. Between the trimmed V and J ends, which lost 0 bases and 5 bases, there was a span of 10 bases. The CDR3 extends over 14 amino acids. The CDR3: CASSLAVGAETQYF. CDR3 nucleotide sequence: TGTGCCAGCAGCTTAGCCGTCGGTGCGGAGACCCAGTACTTC. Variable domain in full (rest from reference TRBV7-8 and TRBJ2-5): GAGVSQSPRYKVAKRGQDVALRCDPISGHVSLFWYQQALGQGPEFLTYFQNEAQLDKSGLPSDRFFAERPEGSVSTLKIQRTQQEDSAVYLCASSLAVGAETQYFGPGTRLLVL.

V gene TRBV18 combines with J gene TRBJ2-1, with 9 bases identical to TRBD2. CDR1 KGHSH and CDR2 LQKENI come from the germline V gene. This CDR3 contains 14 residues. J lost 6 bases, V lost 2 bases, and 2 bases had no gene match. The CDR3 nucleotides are TGTGCCAGCTCACCAGCTAGCGGGGTCAATGAGCAGTTCTTC. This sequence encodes CASSPASGVNEQFF. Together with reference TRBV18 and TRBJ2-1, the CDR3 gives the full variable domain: NAGVMQNPRHLVRRRGQEARLRCSPMKGHSHVYWYRQLPEEGLKFMVYLQKENIIDESGMPKERFSAEFPKEGPSILRIQQVVRGDSAAYFCASSPASGVNEQFFGPGTRLTVL.

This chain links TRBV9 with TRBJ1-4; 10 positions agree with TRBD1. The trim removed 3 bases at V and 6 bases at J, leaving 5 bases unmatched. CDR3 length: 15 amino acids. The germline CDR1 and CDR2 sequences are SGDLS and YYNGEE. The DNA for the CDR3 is TGTGCCAGCAGCGGACAGGGGGCACCCTATGAAAAACTGTTTTTT. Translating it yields CASSGQGAPYEKLFF.

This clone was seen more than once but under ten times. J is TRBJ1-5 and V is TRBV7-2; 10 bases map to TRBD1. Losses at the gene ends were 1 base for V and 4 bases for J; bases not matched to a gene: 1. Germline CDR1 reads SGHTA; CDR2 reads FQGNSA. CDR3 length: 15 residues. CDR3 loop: CASSLGTGGNQPQHF. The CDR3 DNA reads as TGTGCCAGCAGCTTAGGGACAGGGGGTAATCAGCCCCAGCATTTT.

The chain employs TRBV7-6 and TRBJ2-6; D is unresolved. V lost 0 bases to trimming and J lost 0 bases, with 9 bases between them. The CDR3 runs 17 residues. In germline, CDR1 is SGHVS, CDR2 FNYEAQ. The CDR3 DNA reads TGTGCCAGCAGCTTAGCGCCAGGTAACTCTGGGGCCAACGTCCTGACTTTC. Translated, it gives CASSLAPGNSGANVLTF.

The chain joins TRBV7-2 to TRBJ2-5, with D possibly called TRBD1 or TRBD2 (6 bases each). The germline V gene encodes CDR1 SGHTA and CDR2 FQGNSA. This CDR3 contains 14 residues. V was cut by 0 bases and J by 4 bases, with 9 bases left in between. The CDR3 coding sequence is TGTGCCAGCAGCTTAGCAGGGGGGCGAGAGACCCAGTACTTC. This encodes CASSLAGGRETQYF.

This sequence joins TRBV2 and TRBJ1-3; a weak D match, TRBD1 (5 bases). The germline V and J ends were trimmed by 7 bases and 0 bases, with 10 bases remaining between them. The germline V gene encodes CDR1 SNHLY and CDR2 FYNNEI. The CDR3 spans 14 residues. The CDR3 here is CASIGQISGNTIYF. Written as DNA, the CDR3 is TGTGCCAGCATCGGACAAATCTCTGGAAACACCATATATTTT.

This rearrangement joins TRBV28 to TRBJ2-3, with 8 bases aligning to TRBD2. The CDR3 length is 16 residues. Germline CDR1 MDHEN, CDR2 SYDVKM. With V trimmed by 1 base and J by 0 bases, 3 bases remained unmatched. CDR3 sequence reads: CASSLSASGSTDTQYF. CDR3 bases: TGTGCCAGCAGTTTATCTGCTAGCGGGAGCACAGATACGCAGTATTTT.

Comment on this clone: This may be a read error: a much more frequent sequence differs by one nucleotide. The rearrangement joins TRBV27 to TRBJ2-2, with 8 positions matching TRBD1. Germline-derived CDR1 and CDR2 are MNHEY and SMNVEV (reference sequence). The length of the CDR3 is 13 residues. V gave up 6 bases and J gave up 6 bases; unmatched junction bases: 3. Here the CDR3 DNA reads TGTGCCAGCAGATCACAGGGGGCCGGGGAGCTGTTTTTT. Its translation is CASRSQGAGELFF.

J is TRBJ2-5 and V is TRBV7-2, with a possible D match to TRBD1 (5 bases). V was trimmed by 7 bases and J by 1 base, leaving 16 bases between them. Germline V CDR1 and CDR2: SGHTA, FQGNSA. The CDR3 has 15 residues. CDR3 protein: CASTLQGGGQETQYF. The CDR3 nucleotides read TGTGCCAGCACCCTCCAGGGTGGCGGCCAAGAGACCCAGTACTTC.

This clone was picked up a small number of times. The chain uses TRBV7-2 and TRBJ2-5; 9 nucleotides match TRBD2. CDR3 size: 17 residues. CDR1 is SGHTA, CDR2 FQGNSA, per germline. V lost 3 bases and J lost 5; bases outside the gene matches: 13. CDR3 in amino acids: CASSFLPGTSKVETQYF. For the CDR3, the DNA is TGTGCCAGCAGCTTTCTACCCGGGACTAGCAAGGTGGAGACCCAGTACTTC.

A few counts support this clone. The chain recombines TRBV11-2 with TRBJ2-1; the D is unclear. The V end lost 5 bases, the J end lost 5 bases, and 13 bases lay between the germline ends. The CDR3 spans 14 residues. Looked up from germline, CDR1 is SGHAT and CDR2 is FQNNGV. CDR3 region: CASSVLGQNNEQFF. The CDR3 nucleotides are TGTGCCAGCAGCGTTCTTGGGCAGAACAATGAGCAGTTCTTC. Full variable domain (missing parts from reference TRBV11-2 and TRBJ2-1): EAGVAQSPRYKIIEKRQSVAFWCNPISGHATLYWYQQILGQGPKLLIQFQNNGVVDDSQLPKDRFSAERLKGVDSTLKIQPAKLEDSAVYLCASSVLGQNNEQFFGPGTRLTVL.

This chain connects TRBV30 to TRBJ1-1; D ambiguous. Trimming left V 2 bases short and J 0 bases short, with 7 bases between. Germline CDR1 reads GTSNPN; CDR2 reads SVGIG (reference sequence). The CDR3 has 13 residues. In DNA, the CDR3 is TGTGCCTGGAGTTACAGCATGAACACTGAAGCTTTCTTT. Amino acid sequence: CAWSYSMNTEAFF. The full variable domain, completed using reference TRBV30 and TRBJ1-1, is SQTIHQWPATLVQPVGSPLSLECTVEGTSNPNLYWYRQAAGRGLQLLFYSVGIGQISSEVPQNLSASRPQDRQFILSSKKLLLSDSGFYLCAWSYSMNTEAFFGQGTRLTVV.